A selection of T cell receptor beta chains follows, all from one sample in a study of shared clonotypes between healthy human individuals. Libraries were prepared by immunoSEQ multiplex PCR; TCRdb keeps only in-frame clonotypes and omits some of them. The table records approximately 1,500,000 clones, 95% to 99% of them present only once. Specimen: naive CD4+ T cells sorted from blood. The receptor set was obtained from a man aged 30 to 39 in good health. CDR3s include the opening cysteine and the closing phenylalanine or tryptophan. D genes are given only for firm matches. Size is omitted from some rows. Given values are once, few, many or a class for expanded clones.

NA	TRBJ1-1	TRBV11-2	NA	CASSPSSPRHFSDTEAFF	TGTGCCAGCAGCCCTAGTTCCCCCCGACACTTTTCGGACACTGAAGCTTTCTTT
NA	TRBJ2-2	TRBV2	NA	CASSVEGELFF	TGTGCCAGCAGTGTAGAGGGGGAGCTGTTTTTT
NA	TRBJ2-1	TRBV29-1	NA	CSAANGRVGEQFF	TGCAGCGCAGCTAACGGGCGGGTGGGTGAGCAGTTCTTC
NA	TRBJ1-3	TRBV7-2	NA	CASSRDGHSGNTIYF	TGTGCCAGCAGTCGAGACGGACACTCTGGAAACACCATATATTTT
NA	TRBJ2-1	TRBV9	NA	CASSVALPGGNEQFF	TGTGCCAGCAGCGTAGCCCTCCCTGGGGGCAATGAGCAGTTCTTC
once	TRBJ1-2	TRBV6-1	NA	CASRRDTVSLRGYTF	TGTGCCAGCAGACGGGACACCGTATCGCTCCGTGGCTACACCTTC
NA	TRBJ2-7	TRBV5-1	TRBD1	CASSFGGQGHEQYF	TGCGCCAGCAGCTTTGGGGGACAGGGCCACGAGCAGTACTTC
NA	TRBJ1-1	TRBV10-3	TRBD1	CAIRSGTGSAEAFF	TGTGCCATCAGATCCGGGACAGGGAGCGCTGAAGCTTTCTTT
few	TRBJ1-1	TRBV28	TRBD1	CASRIRQGGEAFF	TGTGCCAGCAGGATCAGACAGGGCGGTGAAGCTTTCTTT
NA	TRBJ2-2	TRBV28	NA	CASRFSRESGELFF	TGTGCCAGCAGATTTAGTCGGGAGAGCGGGGAGCTGTTTTTT
NA	TRBJ2-1	TRBV2	NA	CASSDVTSDEQFF	TGTGCCAGCAGTGACGTAACCTCCGATGAGCAGTTCTTC
NA	TRBJ2-7	TRBV2	NA	CATAVTGQQYF	TGTGCCACAGCGGTCACCGGACAGCAGTACTTC
NA	TRBJ1-2	TRBV6-1	TRBD1	CASSARDSNYGYTF	TGTGCCAGCAGTGCAAGGGACAGTAACTATGGCTACACCTTC
NA	TRBJ2-2	TRBV6-4	TRBD2	CASSAVASGINTGELFF	TGTGCCAGCAGTGCGGTTGCTAGCGGGATAAACACCGGGGAGCTGTTTTTT
NA	TRBJ1-2	TRBV6-1	TRBD1	CASRQTGGAYGYTF	TGTGCCAGCAGGCAGACAGGGGGCGCGTATGGCTACACCTTC
NA	TRBJ1-4	TRBV20-1	NA	CSAPEKGKLFF	TGCAGTGCTCCGGAAAAGGGAAAACTGTTTTTT
once	TRBJ2-1	TRBV18	NA	CASSHTRDAAHEQFF	TGTGCCAGCTCACACACCCGTGACGCAGCACATGAGCAGTTCTTC
NA	TRBJ2-7	TRBV29-1	TRBD1	CSVREGGRSEQYF	TGCAGCGTTAGGGAAGGGGGCAGAAGCGAGCAGTACTTC
NA	TRBJ2-1	TRBV15	TRBD2	CATRTSGSIRQNSYNEQFF	TGTGCCACCAGGACTAGCGGGAGTATACGTCAGAATTCCTACAATGAGCAGTTCTTC
NA	TRBJ2-7	TRBV18	TRBD2	CASSIRTVSGLAGSSYEQYF	TGTGCCAGCTCAATCCGGACAGTCTCGGGACTAGCGGGAAGCTCCTACGAGCAGTACTTC
NA	TRBJ1-1	TRBV11-3	NA	CASSFGRSTEAFF	TGTGCCAGCAGCTTTGGGCGATCTACTGAAGCTTTCTTT
NA	TRBJ2-5	TRBV7-8	NA	CASTSIRGKETQYF	TGTGCCAGCACCTCTATACGGGGTAAAGAGACCCAGTACTTC
NA	TRBJ2-1	TRBV19	NA	CASSRERRYNEQFF	TGTGCCAGTAGTAGAGAGCGGAGATACAATGAGCAGTTCTTC
NA	TRBJ2-3	TRBV5-1	TRBD2	CASSVAGSTDTQYF	TGCGCCAGCAGCGTAGCGGGTAGCACAGATACGCAGTATTTT
NA	TRBJ2-7	TRBV5-1	TRBD2	CASSFRTSWSDWYEQYF	TGCGCCAGCAGCTTTCGGACTAGCTGGTCGGACTGGTACGAGCAGTACTTC
NA	TRBJ2-2	TRBV7-9	NA	CASSLAGGGELFF	TGTGCCAGCAGCTTAGCCGGGGGCGGGGAGCTGTTTTTT
NA	TRBJ2-3	TRBV30	NA	CAWGGWSTDTQYF	TGTGCCTGGGGGGGATGGAGCACAGATACGCAGTATTTT
NA	TRBJ2-7	TRBV19	TRBD2	CASSSPGPLAGPSYEQYF	TGTGCCAGTAGTAGCCCAGGACCTCTAGCGGGACCATCCTACGAGCAGTACTTC
NA	TRBJ1-1	TRBV7-2	NA	CASRKQGNTEAFF	TGTGCCAGCAGAAAACAGGGGAACACTGAAGCTTTCTTT
NA	TRBJ2-2	TRBV7-2	NA	CASSRDGTGELFF	TGTGCCAGCAGTCGGGACGGGACCGGGGAGCTGTTTTTT
NA	TRBJ1-4	TRBV5-5	TRBD1	CASSLVQGNNEKLFF	TGTGCCAGCAGCTTGGTACAGGGGAATAATGAAAAACTGTTTTTT
NA	TRBJ2-7	TRBV7-2	NA	CASSLERVGTEQYF	TGTGCCAGCAGCTTAGAAAGGGTCGGGACCGAGCAGTACTTC
NA	TRBJ2-7	TRBV2	NA	CASRGQINQQYF	TGTGCCAGCAGAGGACAGATTAATCAGCAGTACTTC